One and the same sample provided the 6 T cell receptor beta chains below, sequenced in a study of ipilimumab plus nivolumab after autologous stem cell transplantation. Profiling relied on immunoSEQ multiplex PCR, and the TCRdb table lists in-frame clones only, not all of them. The sample contains approximately 20,000 clones, roughly 74% of which appear only once. The specimen comprised PBMCs, sampled in a trial of ipilimumab plus nivolumab as post-transplant consolidation. The source is a male donor with diffuse large B-cell lymphoma.

This chain joins TRBV7-9 and TRBJ2-7; D perhaps matches TRBD2 (5 bases). Trimming took off 5 bases at V and 7 bases at J, with 15 bases between the two ends. CDR1 and CDR2 from the germline V gene are SEHNR and FQNEAQ (reference sequence). This CDR3 is built from 13 residues. The CDR3 nucleotides are TGTGCCAGCAGCCCCGAGACCGCGGGTGAGCAGTACTTC. Translating gives CASSPETAGEQYF.

The chain recombines TRBV2 with TRBJ2-5; 7 positions match TRBD1. The germline CDR1 and CDR2 sequences are SNHLY and FYNNEI. The V gene end was trimmed by 5 bases and the J gene end by 0 bases; junction bases not matched to a gene: 6. The CDR3 loop spans 15 amino acids. The CDR3 nucleotides are TGTGCCAGCAGTTTAGACAGGGAGTACCAAGAGACCCAGTACTTC. Translation: CASSLDREYQETQYF.

About this clone itself: In the same sample, other DNA sequences code for this CDR3. The chain recombines TRBV5-4 with TRBJ2-1, with no clear D. Trimming took off 0 bases at V and 8 bases at J, with 6 bases between the two ends. Per germline, CDR1 SGHNT and CDR2 YYREEE (reference sequence). The CDR3 loop spans 12 amino acids. CDR3 region: CASSLDGDEQFF. The DNA of the CDR3 is TGTGCCAGCAGCTTGGACGGCGATGAGCAGTTCTTC.

This clone has only a few counts. The gene calls are TRBV11-1 and TRBJ2-2, with 9 bases identical to TRBD2. V lost 3 bases and J lost 3; bases outside the gene matches: 11. The CDR3 is 18 residues long. The germline CDR1 and CDR2 sequences are SGHAT and FQDESV (reference sequence). CDR3: CASSFISGRSWDTGELFF. Written as DNA, the CDR3 is TGTGCCAGCAGCTTTATTAGCGGGAGAAGTTGGGACACCGGGGAGCTGTTTTTT.

The J gene is TRBJ1-3, the V gene TRBV5-1; the match to TRBD1 covers 7 bases. The CDR3 totals 15 residues. Germline V lookup: CDR1 SGHRS, CDR2 YFSETQ. Losses at the gene ends were 0 bases for V and 4 bases for J; bases not matched to a gene: 4. CDR3 in amino acids: CASSLGGGGGNTIYF. The CDR3 nucleotides read TGCGCCAGCAGCTTGGGAGGAGGGGGCGGAAACACCATATATTTT.

The chain uses TRBV19 and TRBJ1-2, with D unclear. With 9 bases removed from V and 3 bases from J, the gap between germline ends came to 23 bases. This CDR3 has 16 amino acids. Germline V gives CDR1 LNHDA, CDR2 SQIVND (reference sequence). The CDR3 DNA reads as TGTGCCAGCGTCGGGCCTGCAGGCCGCGCGGACTATGGCTACACCTTC. Protein sequence: CASVGPAGRADYGYTF.